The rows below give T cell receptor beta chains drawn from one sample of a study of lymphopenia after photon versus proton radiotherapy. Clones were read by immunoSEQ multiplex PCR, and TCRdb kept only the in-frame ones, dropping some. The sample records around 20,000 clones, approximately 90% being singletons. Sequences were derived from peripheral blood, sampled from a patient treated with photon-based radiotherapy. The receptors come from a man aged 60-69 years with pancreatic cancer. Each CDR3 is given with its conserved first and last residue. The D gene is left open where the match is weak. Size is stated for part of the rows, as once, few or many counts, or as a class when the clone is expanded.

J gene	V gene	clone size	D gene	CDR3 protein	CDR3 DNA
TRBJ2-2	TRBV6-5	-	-	CASSYSGSPNTGELFF	TGTGCCAGCAGTTACTCGGGCAGCCCGAACACCGGGGAGCTGTTTTTT
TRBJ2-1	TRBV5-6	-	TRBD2	CASRGAPGGLFF	TGTGCCAGCAGAGGAGCCCCCGGGGGGTTGTTCTTC
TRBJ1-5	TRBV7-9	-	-	CASSLGGQGKGQPQHF	TGTGCCAGCAGCTTAGGGGGGCAGGGGAAGGGGCAGCCCCAGCATTTT
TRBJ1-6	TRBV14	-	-	CASSPSFDGNSPLHF	TGTGCCAGCAGCCCCAGTTTTGACGGCAATTCACCCCTCCACTTT
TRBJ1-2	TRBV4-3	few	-	CASSQDGTSGYTF	TGCGCCAGCAGCCAAGATGGGACCTCTGGCTACACCTTC
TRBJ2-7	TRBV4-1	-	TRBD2	CASSQEGLAGVQYEQYF	TGCGCCAGCAGCCAAGAGGGACTAGCGGGGGTTCAGTACGAGCAGTACTTC
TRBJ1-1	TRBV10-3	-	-	CAISGARRDNAEAFF	TGTGCCATCAGTGGGGCCCGAAGGGACAACGCTGAAGCTTTCTTT
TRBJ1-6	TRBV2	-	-	CASSYWRGDNSPLHF	TGTGCCAGCAGTTATTGGAGGGGAGATAATTCACCCCTCCACTTT
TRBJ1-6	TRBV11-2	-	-	CASSLQGPLYNSPLHF	TGTGCCAGCAGCTTACAGGGGCCCCTCTATAATTCACCCCTCCACTTT
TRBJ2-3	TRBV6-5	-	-	CASSTTGRGTDTQYF	TGTGCCAGCAGCACTACAGGAAGGGGCACAGATACGCAGTATTTT
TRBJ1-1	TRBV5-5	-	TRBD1	CASSTGTANTEAFF	TGTGCCAGCAGCACCGGGACAGCGAACACTGAAGCTTTCTTT
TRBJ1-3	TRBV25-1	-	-	CASSPLGGNTIYF	TGTGCCAGCAGTCCTTTGGGGGGAAACACCATATATTTT
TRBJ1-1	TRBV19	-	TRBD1	CASRHITTGGLTEAFF	TGTGCCAGCAGGCACATCACGACAGGGGGCCTCACTGAAGCTTTCTTT
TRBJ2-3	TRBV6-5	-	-	CASRTRRAGDTQYF	TGTGCCAGCAGGACGCGGCGAGCAGGCGATACGCAGTATTTT
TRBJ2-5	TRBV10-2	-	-	CASRGTRRREETQYF	TGCGCCAGCAGGGGTACTCGGAGACGAGAGGAGACCCAGTACTTC
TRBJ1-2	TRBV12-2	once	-	CASRREISGGLNYGYTF	TGTGCAAGTCGCAGGGAGATTTCGGGCGGATTAAACTATGGCTACACCTTC
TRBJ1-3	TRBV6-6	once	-	CASSYSENTIYF	TGTGCCAGCAGTTACTCTGAAAACACCATATATTTT
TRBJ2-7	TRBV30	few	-	CAWSYPDRSTYEQYF	TGTGCCTGGAGTTACCCTGACAGGTCAACCTACGAGCAGTACTTC
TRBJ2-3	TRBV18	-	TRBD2	CASSNSGGAPDTQYF	TGTGCCAGCTCAAACAGCGGGGGGGCCCCAGATACGCAGTATTTT
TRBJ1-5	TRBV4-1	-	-	CASSQEEQAVDQPQHF	TGCGCCAGCAGCCAAGAGGAACAGGCCGTCGACCAGCCCCAGCATTTT
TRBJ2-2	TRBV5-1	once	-	CASSLFGTGDTGELFF	TGCGCCAGCAGCTTGTTCGGGACGGGAGACACCGGGGAGCTGTTTTTT
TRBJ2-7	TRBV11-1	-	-	CASSFRTYEQYF	TGTGCCAGCAGCTTTCGGACCTACGAGCAGTACTTC
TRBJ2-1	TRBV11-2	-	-	CASSHDRNNEQFF	TGTGCCAGCAGCCACGACAGGAACAATGAGCAGTTCTTC
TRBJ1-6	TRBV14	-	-	CASSRREGSSYNSPLHF	TGTGCCAGCAGCCGGAGAGAGGGGAGCTCCTATAATTCACCCCTCCACTTT
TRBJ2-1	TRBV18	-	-	CASSPTGGAFINEQFF	TGTGCCAGCTCACCAACAGGGGGGGCTTTTATAAATGAGCAGTTCTTC
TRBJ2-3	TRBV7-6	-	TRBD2	CASSLEASPPAGGTQYF	TGTGCCAGCAGCTTAGAGGCTAGTCCACCGGCGGGGGGGACGCAGTATTTT
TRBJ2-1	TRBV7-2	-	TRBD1	CASSPFRSDNRGGNEQFF	TGTGCCAGCAGCCCCTTCCGATCGGACAACAGGGGCGGTAATGAGCAGTTCTTC
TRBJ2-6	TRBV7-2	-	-	CASSPGLTSGANVLTF	TGTGCCAGCAGCCCCGGGTTGACCTCTGGGGCCAACGTCCTGACTTTC
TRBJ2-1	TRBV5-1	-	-	CASSLVWANEQFF	TGCGCCAGCAGCTTGGTGTGGGCAAATGAGCAGTTCTTC
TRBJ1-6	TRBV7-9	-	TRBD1	CASSLTTGATSPLHF	TGTGCCAGCAGCTTAACGACAGGGGCGACGTCACCCCTCCACTTT
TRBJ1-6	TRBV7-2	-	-	CASSLGNVNSPLHF	TGTGCCAGCAGCTTAGGGAACGTTAATTCACCCCTCCACTTT
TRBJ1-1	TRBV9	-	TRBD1	CASSPEGAGGNTEAFF	TGTGCCAGCAGCCCCGAGGGGGCGGGGGGGAACACTGAAGCTTTCTTT
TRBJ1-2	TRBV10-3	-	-	CAISEEYYGYTF	TGTGCCATCAGTGAGGAATACTATGGCTACACCTTC
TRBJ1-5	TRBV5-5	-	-	CASSFSTGTSQPQHF	TGTGCCAGCAGCTTCTCGACAGGCACCAGTCAGCCCCAGCATTTT
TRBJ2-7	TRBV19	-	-	CASTGGGAPYEQYF	TGTGCCAGTACAGGAGGGGGGGCGCCCTACGAGCAGTACTTC
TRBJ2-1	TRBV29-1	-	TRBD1	CSVGTGTGNNEQFF	TGCAGCGTCGGCACCGGGACAGGGAACAATGAGCAGTTCTTC
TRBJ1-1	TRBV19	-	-	CASSMSGTEAFF	TGTGCCAGTAGTATGTCGGGCACTGAAGCTTTCTTT
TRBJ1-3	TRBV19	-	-	CASSIGTGGNTIYF	TGTGCCAGTAGTATAGGAACAGGCGGAAACACCATATATTTT
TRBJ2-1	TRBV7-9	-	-	CASSARGASYNEQFF	TGTGCCAGCAGCGCCCGCGGGGCGTCCTACAATGAGCAGTTCTTC
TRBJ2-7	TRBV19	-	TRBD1	CATRRTGGPYEQYF	TGTGCCACCAGGAGGACAGGGGGCCCCTACGAGCAGTACTTC
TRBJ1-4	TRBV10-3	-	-	CAISERSGDNEKLFF	TGTGCCATCAGTGAGAGGTCAGGAGATAATGAAAAACTGTTTTTT
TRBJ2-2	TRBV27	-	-	CASSLARNTGELFF	TGTGCCAGCAGTTTAGCCAGAAACACCGGGGAGCTGTTTTTT
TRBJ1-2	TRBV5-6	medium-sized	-	CASSLEGRHYGYTF	TGTGCCAGCAGCTTGGAGGGGAGACACTATGGCTACACCTTC
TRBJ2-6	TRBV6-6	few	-	CASSPSIGPGANVLTF	TGTGCCAGCAGTCCTAGCATTGGCCCTGGGGCCAACGTCCTGACTTTC
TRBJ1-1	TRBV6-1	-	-	CASSEGQMNTEAFF	TGTGCCAGCAGTGAAGGGCAGATGAACACTGAAGCTTTCTTT
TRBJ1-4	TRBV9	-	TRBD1	CASSAGGGDEKLFF	TGTGCCAGCAGCGCAGGGGGCGGTGATGAAAAACTGTTTTTT
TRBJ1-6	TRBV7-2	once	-	CASSLTLAEFSPLHF	TGTGCCAGCAGCTTAACCCTGGCAGAATTTTCACCCCTCCACTTT
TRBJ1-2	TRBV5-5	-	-	CASSLLSSYTF	TGTGCCAGCAGCTTGTTGTCGTCGTACACCTTC